A single T cell receptor beta chain is shown here with its context. The entry originates in a study of T cells in Graves' hyperthyroidism and ophthalmopathy. Researchers amplified the TCR beta CDR3 regions from RNA transcripts. The HTBI primer set drove a first-round RT-PCR of the TCR CDR3. One entry per CDR3 protein results from TCRdb running MiXCR on the multiplex PCR reads. The sample records approximately 630,000 distinct CDR3 sequences, roughly 17% being singletons. The CDR3 covers 16 residues. Germline V gene lookup returns CDR1 MDHEN and CDR2 SYDVKM. The J segment lost 5 bases and the V segment lost 4 bases, leaving 3 bases of the junction unmatched.

The receptor was isolated from a woman aged 25 to 39 with Graves' hyperthyroidism. The rearrangement joins TRBV28 to TRBJ2-3; 16 nucleotides line up with TRBD2. The sequenced sample consisted of blood. In DNA form, the CDR3 reads TGTGCCAGCAGTTCGGGACTAGCGGGAGGGCAAGATACGCAGTATTTT. The encoded protein is CASSSGLAGGQDTQYF.